A single sample gave rise to the 3 T cell receptor beta chains below, sequenced in a study of blood T cell repertoires in COVID-19. Data came from immunoSEQ multiplex PCR; TCRdb stores just in-frame clones and leaves some out. The sample records 45,000 to 60,000 clones, around 86% being singletons. Input material: peripheral blood. These receptors were collected from a human donor with active COVID-19. The donor label of this sample is uncertain.

The CDR3 region is CASSLSSGISYNEQFF. The CDR3, as DNA: TGTGCCAGCAGCTTGTCGTCCGGGATATCCTACAATGAGCAGTTCTTC. The J gene is TRBJ2-1, the V gene TRBV7-3; TRBD2 might be the D (5 bases). The V and J ends lost 3 bases and 1 base respectively, with 13 bases between them. Germline V gene sequence: CDR1 SGHTA, CDR2 FQGTGA. The CDR3 is 16 amino acids.

The chain links TRBV2 to TRBJ2-5; 9 nucleotides agree with TRBD2. Trimming removed 6 bases from V and 3 bases from J; junction bases left unmatched: 5. Germline CDR1 is SNHLY and CDR2 is FYNNEI. The CDR3 is made up of 14 amino acids. The CDR3 region is CASRTGLAKETQYF. CDR3 nucleotide sequence: TGTGCCAGCAGGACTGGACTAGCGAAAGAGACCCAGTACTTC.

V is TRBV6-2 or TRBV6-3 and J is TRBJ2-1; perhaps TRBD2 as D (6 bases). The CDR3 sequence is 16 residues long. The germline gives CDR1 MNHEY, CDR2 SVGEGT. V was shortened by 0 bases and J by 7 bases, with 16 bases between the two germline ends. Here the CDR3 DNA reads TGTGCCAGCAGTTACTCGACGATCGGCGGGAAAAATGAGCAGTTCTTC. It translates to CASSYSTIGGKNEQFF.